This T cell receptor (beta chain) was captured by sequencing in a study of blood T cell repertoires in COVID-19 (dated by TCRdb to the early 2020s). As for the study more broadly: Collaborator samples came from the United States, Italy and Spain and covered acute and convalescent phases of COVID-19. Sample metadata almost always included a de-identified subject ID, COVID-19 status, age in years and sex. The material from the prospective study consisted of cDNA or gDNA derived from T cells, B-cell-depleted T cells, or PBMCs. A freely available public database, intended as a resource for researchers studying the immune response to SARS-CoV-2, is where the repertoires were released. The samples were drawn from two sources: the first 160 participants of the ongoing ImmuneRACE study, and 1,000 to 1,500 subjects contributed by 6 global collaborators. The dataset comprised deeply sampled blood TCRbeta repertoires from subjects exposed to, actively infected with, or recovered from COVID-19. Where available, HLA class I and class II types were obtained from metadata supplied by the sample provider rather than from assay-based typing.

A word on this clone: This receptor's antigen is unknown. Base qualities are not at hand, and no much larger clone is one base apart.

The study at large found these results: How much clinical and demographic metadata was included differed by source and by participant, and the metadata was provided uncurated.

Collaborating institutions collected whole blood in K2EDTA tubes following their own protocols. Collaborator samples were shipped for TCRbeta analysis as frozen whole blood, isolated PBMCs, or DNA extracted from either sample type. TCRbeta CDR3 regions were amplified from genomic DNA using the immunoSEQ Assay, a bias-controlled multiplex PCR. In the original analysis: Within the assay, amplification of reference gene primers was used to estimate how many nucleated cells each sample contained. Sequence reads were collapsed and filtered to measure the absolute abundance of every unique TCRbeta CDR3 rearrangement. For each sample, productive Simpson clonality was calculated as the square root of Simpson's diversity index over productive rearrangements. TCRdb limited this immuneACCESS table to in-frame rearrangements with V and J called. A share of clones is missing; checked studies link under half to unresolved V genes, and the rest is unexplained. That table is the source of V, J and clone size, and D and trimming were worked out from the DNA. The sample includes 70,000 to 90,000 clones, with less than 90% observed a single time. Together, the top ten hold about 7.7% of the sample.

V and J are truncated by 7 bases and 5 bases respectively, leaving an intervening sequence of 11 bases. The CDR3 covers 12 residues, taking in both the cysteine and the phenylalanine. The retained sequence is limited to the CDR3, 36 bases, with the frame set at the first base. The receptor comes from a man aged 55 to 70 with acute or convalescent COVID-19. The chain was built from TRBV12-3 or TRBV12-4 and TRBJ1-1; TRBD1 is a weak D gene call, 5 bases matching. Sequencing was done on a sample of peripheral blood. The CDR3 reads as follows: CASTPGGTEAFF. The nucleotide sequence reads as follows: TGTGCCAGCACCCCGGGGGGAACTGAAGCTTTCTTT.